The T cell receptor beta chain under discussion was sequenced for a study of cytotoxic CD8 clonotypes in ibrutinib-treated CLL. The data were produced by immunoSEQ multiplex PCR, yet TCRdb's version contains in-frame clones alone and is incomplete. The sample has roughly 250,000 clones; 60% to 75% are singletons. General study points: Clonality increased at ibrutinib response, then returned toward baseline at progression. At baseline, clonality was higher than in age-matched healthy donors and correlated with CD8+ counts.

Turning to this clone: Its cognate antigen is unknown.

Germline V CDR1 and CDR2: MNHEY, SMNVEV (reference sequence). J was trimmed by 3 bases and V by 5 bases; bases with no gene match: 15. This CDR3 is 17 amino acids long. The rearrangement joins TRBV27 to TRBJ2-7, with 8 bases matching TRBD2. This sequence was found in a human donor with chronic lymphocytic leukemia. The sample here was PBMCs, taken after 24 months of ibrutinib treatment. CDR3 sequence (DNA): TGTGCCAGCAGTGTCGCCTTTGGACTAGCCTTTGACTACGAGCAGTACTTC. It codes for CASSVAFGLAFDYEQYF.